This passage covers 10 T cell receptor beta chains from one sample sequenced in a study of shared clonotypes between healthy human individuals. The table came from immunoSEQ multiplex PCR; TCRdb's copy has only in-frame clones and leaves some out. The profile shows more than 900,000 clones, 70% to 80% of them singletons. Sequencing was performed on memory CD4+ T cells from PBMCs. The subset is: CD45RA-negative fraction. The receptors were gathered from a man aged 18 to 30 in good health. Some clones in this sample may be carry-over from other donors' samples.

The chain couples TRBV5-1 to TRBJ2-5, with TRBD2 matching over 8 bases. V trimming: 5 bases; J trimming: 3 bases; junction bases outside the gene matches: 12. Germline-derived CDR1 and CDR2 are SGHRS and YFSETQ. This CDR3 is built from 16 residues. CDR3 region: CASSRGASGPEETQYF. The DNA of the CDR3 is TGCGCCAGCAGTCGAGGGGCTAGCGGGCCGGAAGAGACCCAGTACTTC.

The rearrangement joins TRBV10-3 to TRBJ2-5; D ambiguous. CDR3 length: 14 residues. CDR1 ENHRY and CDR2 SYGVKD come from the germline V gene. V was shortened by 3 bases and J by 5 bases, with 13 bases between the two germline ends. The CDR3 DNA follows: TGTGCCATCAGTGATGTCAACGGTGGGGAGACCCAGTACTTC. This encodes CAISDVNGGETQYF.

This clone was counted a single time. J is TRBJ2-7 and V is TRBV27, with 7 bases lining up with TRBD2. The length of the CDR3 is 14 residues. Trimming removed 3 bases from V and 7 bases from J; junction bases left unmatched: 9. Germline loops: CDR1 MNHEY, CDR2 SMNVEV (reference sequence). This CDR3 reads CASSFSGLVGEQYF. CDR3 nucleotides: TGTGCCAGCAGTTTCTCCGGACTAGTTGGGGAGCAGTACTTC.

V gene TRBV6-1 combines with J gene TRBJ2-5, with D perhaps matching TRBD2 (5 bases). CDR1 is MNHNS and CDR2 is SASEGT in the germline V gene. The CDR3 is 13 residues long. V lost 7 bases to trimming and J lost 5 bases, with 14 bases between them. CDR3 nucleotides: TGTGCCAGCACCGACGGGGTAATGGAGACCCAGTACTTC. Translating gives CASTDGVMETQYF.

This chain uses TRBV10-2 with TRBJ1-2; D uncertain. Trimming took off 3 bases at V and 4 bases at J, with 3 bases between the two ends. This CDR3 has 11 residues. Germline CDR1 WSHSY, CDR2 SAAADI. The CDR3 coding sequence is TGCGCCAGCAGTGATATCTATGGCTACACCTTC. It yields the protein CASSDIYGYTF.

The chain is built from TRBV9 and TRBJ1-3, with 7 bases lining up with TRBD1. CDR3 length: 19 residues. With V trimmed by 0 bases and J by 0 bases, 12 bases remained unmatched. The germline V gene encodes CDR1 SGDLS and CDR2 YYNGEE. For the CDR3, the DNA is TGTGCCAGCAGCGTAGCCCCGTCCCGGGACAGCACCTCTGGAAACACCATATATTTT. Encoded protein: CASSVAPSRDSTSGNTIYF. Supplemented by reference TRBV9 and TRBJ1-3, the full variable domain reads DSGVTQTPKHLITATGQRVTLRCSPRSGDLSVYWYQQSLDQGLQFLIQYYNGEERAKGNILERFSAQQFPDLHSELNLSSLELGDSALYFCASSVAPSRDSTSGNTIYFGEGSWLTVV.

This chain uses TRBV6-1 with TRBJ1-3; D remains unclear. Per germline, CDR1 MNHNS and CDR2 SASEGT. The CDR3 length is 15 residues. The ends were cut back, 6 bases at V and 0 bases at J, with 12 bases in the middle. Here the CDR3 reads CASSESAGSGNTIYF. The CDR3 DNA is TGTGCCAGCAGCGAATCTGCTGGCTCTGGAAACACCATATATTTT.

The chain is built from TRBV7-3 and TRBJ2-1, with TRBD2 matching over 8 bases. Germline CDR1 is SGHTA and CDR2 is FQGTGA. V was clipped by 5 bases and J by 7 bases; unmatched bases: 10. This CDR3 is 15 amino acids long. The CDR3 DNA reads TGTGCCAGCAGCCCCCAGGCGGGGGGCAGGAATGAGCAGTTCTTC. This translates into CASSPQAGGRNEQFF.

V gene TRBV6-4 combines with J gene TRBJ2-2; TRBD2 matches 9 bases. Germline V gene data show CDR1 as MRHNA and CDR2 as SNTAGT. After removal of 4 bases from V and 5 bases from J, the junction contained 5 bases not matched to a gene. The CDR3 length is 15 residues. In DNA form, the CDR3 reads TGTGCCAGCAGTGCTGAGGGACTAGCAACCGGGGAGCTGTTTTTT. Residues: CASSAEGLATGELFF.

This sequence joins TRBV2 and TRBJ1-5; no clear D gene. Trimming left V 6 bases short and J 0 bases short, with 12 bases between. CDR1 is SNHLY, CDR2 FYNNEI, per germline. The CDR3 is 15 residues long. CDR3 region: CASRLPGYSNQPQHF. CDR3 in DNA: TGTGCCAGCAGGCTTCCAGGTTATAGCAATCAGCCCCAGCATTTT. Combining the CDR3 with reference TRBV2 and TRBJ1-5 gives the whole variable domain EPEVTQTPSHQVTQMGQEVILRCVPISNHLYFYWYRQILGQKVEFLVSFYNNEISEKSEIFDDQFSVERPDGSNFTLKIRSTKLEDSAMYFCASRLPGYSNQPQHFGDGTRLSIL.